The T cell receptor (beta chain) under discussion was sequenced for a study of vaccination and CD4 T cells after COVID-19. On the study more broadly: In culture, cells were exposed to overlapping spike peptides from SARS-CoV-2, HCoV-NL63, HCoV-OC43 and HCoV-229E.

As for treatment: roughly 11-day PBMC culture with coronavirus spike peptide pools or control peptides (ViraFEST assay). This clonotype was counted between two and nine times. Its antigen is not identified. The study sequenced cultured CD4+ T cell DNA using the Oncomine TCR Beta short-read assay. Cultured CD4+ T cells yielded the extracted genomic DNA. TCRdb recomputed calls from the PCR reads with MiXCR, one row per CDR3 protein. The sample holds about 3,400 distinct CDR3 sequences, approximately 29% seen once. Germline V gives CDR1 LGHDT, CDR2 YNNKEL (reference sequence). There are 16 residues in the CDR3. Trimming removed 4 bases from V and 2 bases from J, with 16 bases in between.

The material sequenced was CD4+ T cells from blood, cultured in vitro. The chain joins TRBV3-1 to TRBJ2-3; D is uncertain. This TCR derives from a human donor who had recovered from COVID-19. Here the CDR3 reads CASSPRPDLATDTQYF. Written as DNA, the CDR3 is TGTGCCAGCAGCCCCCGACCAGATTTAGCCACAGATACGCAGTATTTT.